A single sample gave rise to the 9 T cell receptor beta chains below, sequenced in a study of CD8+CD57+ T cells in acquired aplastic anemia. Sequencing involved patients with CD8+CD57+ cell expansion previously shown by flow cytometry. TCR beta VDJ and CDR3 were profiled, and genomic DNA was the template. One entry per CDR3 protein results from TCRdb running MiXCR on the reads. The data hold around 200,000 distinct CDR3 sequences, with approximately 60% observed a single time. The sample was sorted CD4+, CD8+, or CD8+CD57+ T cells (not recorded which) from PBMCs. These receptors were obtained from a human donor with aplastic anemia.

Concerning this clonotype: A junction end diverges from the germline sequence, so it may reflect a read error. The chain links TRBV15 to TRBJ1-5; possibly TRBD1 for D (5 bases). Germline values: CDR1 LNHNV, CDR2 YYDKDF (reference sequence). The CDR3 has 15 residues. Here the CDR3 DNA reads TGTACCACCAGCAGGGCCCCAAATAGCAATCAGCCCCAGCATTTT. Residues: CTTSRAPNSNQPQHF.

V and J are TRBV4-2 and TRBJ2-5, with D perhaps assigned TRBD1 or TRBD2 (5 bases each). The germline V gene has CDR1 LGHNA and CDR2 YNFKEQ. There are 14 residues in the CDR3. Trimming took off 4 bases at V and 5 bases at J, with 14 bases between the two ends. The CDR3 nucleotides read TGTGCCAGCAGCCCCCTGAGGGGACGGGAGACCCAGTACTTC. It yields the protein CASSPLRGRETQYF.

The chain links TRBV19 to TRBJ1-5; D remains ambiguous. CDR1 LNHDA and CDR2 SQIVND come from the germline V gene (reference sequence). Trimming left V 4 bases short and J 8 bases short, with 12 bases between. The CDR3 extends over 13 amino acids. Here the CDR3 DNA reads TGTGCCAGTAGTAACGAATTGGGAGAGCCCCAGCATTTT. This codes for CASSNELGEPQHF. Together with reference TRBV19 and TRBJ1-5, the CDR3 gives the full variable domain: DGGITQSPKYLFRKEGQNVTLSCEQNLNHDAMYWYRQDPGQGLRLIYYSQIVNDFQKGDIAEGYSVSREKKESFPLTVTSAQKNPTAFYLCASSNELGEPQHFGDGTRLSIL.

The J gene is TRBJ1-6, the V gene TRBV11-2; TRBD1 is a possible D gene (6 bases). Per germline, CDR1 SGHAT and CDR2 FQNNGV. V gave up 5 bases and J gave up 9 bases, with 14 bases separating them. The CDR3 extends over 14 amino acids. The CDR3 is CASSQDRSPSPLHF. The CDR3 region has the DNA TGTGCCAGCAGCCAAGACAGGTCACCTTCACCCCTCCACTTT.

For this clonotype: A junction boundary mismatches the germline segment, possibly from a read error. The chain uses TRBV5-1 and TRBJ2-1; 7 nucleotides match TRBD2. Germline CDR1 SGHRS, CDR2 YFSETQ. The CDR3 contains 14 residues. The CDR3 here is CASSLRTSTAEQLF. Written as DNA, the CDR3 is TGCGCCAGCAGCTTGCGGACTAGTACAGCTGAGCAGCTCTTC.

The rearrangement joins TRBV10-3 to TRBJ1-6; tentative D call: TRBD1 (5 bases). Germline V lookup: CDR1 ENHRY, CDR2 SYGVKD. This CDR3 has 14 residues. Trimming shortened V by 4 bases and J by 6 bases, and 10 bases separated the two germline ends. CDR3 in amino acids: CAISVGTLNSPLHF. The CDR3 nucleotides read TGTGCCATCAGTGTAGGGACCCTTAATTCACCCCTCCACTTT.

V gene TRBV24-1 combines with J gene TRBJ2-7, with 9 nucleotides matching TRBD1. The trim removed 6 bases at V and 2 bases at J, leaving 7 bases unmatched. Looked up from germline, CDR1 is KGHDR and CDR2 is SFDVKD. This CDR3 has 15 residues. The CDR3 sequence: CATSSPRQGAYEQYF. The CDR3, as DNA: TGTGCCACCAGTTCCCCCCGACAGGGGGCCTACGAGCAGTACTTC.

Only a few counts were recorded for this clonotype. This sequence joins TRBV7-9 and TRBJ2-7; TRBD1 aligns across 10 bases. Germline V gene data show CDR1 as SEHNR and CDR2 as FQNEAQ (reference sequence). The CDR3 is 14 residues long. Trimming removed 6 bases from V and 6 bases from J; junction bases left unmatched: 8. DNA of the CDR3: TGTGCCAGCAGACAAGTGGGACAGGGGTCCGAGCAGTACTTC. The encoded protein is CASRQVGQGSEQYF.

This chain links TRBV12-3 or TRBV12-4 with TRBJ2-3; either TRBD1 or TRBD2 may supply D (5 bases each). This CDR3 is built from 14 residues. Between the trimmed V and J ends, which lost 6 bases and 10 bases, there was a span of 20 bases. This chain's CDR3 is CASSPGMEDLAQYF. CDR3 DNA sequence: TGTGCCAGCAGCCCAGGGATGGAGGACTTGGCGCAGTATTTT.